The 17 T cell receptor beta chains below come from one sample, sequenced in a study of T cell responses to AZD1222 COVID-19 vaccine. Profiling relied on immunoSEQ multiplex PCR, and the TCRdb table lists in-frame clones only, not all of them. Of about 220,000 clones listed, approximately 94% are singletons. The sequencing here drew on peripheral blood, taken on day 0 of MenACWY control vaccination. These receptors were obtained from an adult in good health.

The chain is built from TRBV5-4 and TRBJ1-2; 9 nucleotides agree with TRBD1. Per the germline V gene, CDR1 is SGHNT and CDR2 is YYREEE (reference sequence). V lost 4 bases, J lost 6 bases, and 7 bases stayed unmatched. This CDR3 contains 14 residues. The chain's CDR3 is CASSRTGQGNGYTF. As DNA, the CDR3 is TGTGCCAGCAGCCGAACAGGACAGGGGAATGGCTACACCTTC.

The chain combines TRBV2 with TRBJ1-5; unclear D gene. From germline, CDR1 is SNHLY and CDR2 FYNNEI. CDR3 length: 14 amino acids. Trimming cost V 2 bases and J 6 bases, with 11 bases left between them. The CDR3 coding sequence is TGTGCCAGCAGTGAATCAGGCCCCGGTCAGCCCCAGCATTTT. Translating gives CASSESGPGQPQHF.

This rearrangement joins TRBV27 to TRBJ1-6; no clear D gene. This CDR3 is 12 amino acids long. Germline lookup yields CDR1 MNHEY and CDR2 SMNVEV (reference sequence). V lost 6 bases to trimming and J lost 10 bases, with 10 bases between them. The CDR3 nucleotides read TGTGCCAGCAGCCTCTACGGATCACCCCTCCACTTT. Its translation: CASSLYGSPLHF.

This clone occurred a few times. V usage is TRBV30 and J usage is TRBJ2-5; D possibly corresponds to TRBD2 (6 bases). Trimming cost V 0 bases and J 3 bases, with 11 bases left between them. The V gene's germline CDR1 is GTSNPN and CDR2 SVGIG (reference sequence). CDR3 length: 14 residues. The CDR3 loop is CAWSVSGLKETQYF. CDR3 in DNA: TGTGCCTGGAGTGTATCGGGACTGAAAGAGACCCAGTACTTC.

This clone was seen a single time. The genes are TRBV18 and TRBJ1-2, with D tentatively TRBD1 (5 bases). Germline loops: CDR1 KGHSH, CDR2 LQKENI. The CDR3 length is 17 residues. The V gene lost 1 base and the J gene lost 4 bases, with 19 bases spanning the gap. This CDR3 is CASSPLAVGDRRYGYTF. Written as DNA, the CDR3 is TGTGCCAGCTCACCACTGGCGGTAGGGGATCGACGCTATGGCTACACCTTC.

The chain uses TRBV27 and TRBJ2-5; 12 positions match TRBD1. The CDR3 is 15 amino acids. V was pared by 6 bases and J by 5 bases, with 7 bases of the junction left unmatched. Germline CDR1 and CDR2: MNHEY and SMNVEV (reference sequence). This CDR3 reads CASSRGTGGAETQYF. The CDR3 region has the DNA TGTGCCAGCAGCCGGGGGACAGGGGGCGCGGAGACCCAGTACTTC.

The V gene is TRBV6-5, the J gene TRBJ2-6, with no clear D. Trimming removed 4 bases at V and 0 bases at J, with 7 bases between. This CDR3 spans 15 amino acids. From germline, CDR1 is MNHEY and CDR2 SVGAGI. DNA of the CDR3: TGTGCCAGCAGTTTACGATCCTCTGGGGCCAACGTCCTGACTTTC. Translation gives CASSLRSSGANVLTF.

CDR3 DNA: TGTGCCAGCAGCCAAGGGAGGGAATCATATGGCTACACCTTC. This gives the protein CASSQGRESYGYTF. The chain joins TRBV3-1 (or the pseudogene TRBV3-2) to TRBJ1-2; D unresolved. Deletions cut 1 base from V and 5 bases from J, with 11 bases between. From germline, CDR1 is LGHDT and CDR2 YNNKEL (reference sequence). CDR3 length equals 14 residues.

This clone was recorded only once. V is TRBV3-1 (or the pseudogene TRBV3-2) and J is TRBJ2-5, with TRBD2 identical over 9 bases. The trim removed 2 bases at V and 5 bases at J, leaving 9 bases unmatched. Germline CDR1 and CDR2: LGHDT and YNNKEL (reference sequence). This CDR3 region has 16 residues. The CDR3 DNA is TGTGCCAGCAGCCAACGCAGGCCTAGCGGGGTGGAGACCCAGTACTTC. Translation: CASSQRRPSGVETQYF.

The chain combines TRBV4-1 with TRBJ1-4; a possible D gene is TRBD1 (5 bases). The CDR3 is 17 amino acids. Trimming took 5 bases from V and 6 from J, leaving 22 bases between them. Germline CDR1 and CDR2: MGHRA and YSYEKL. The DNA of the CDR3 is TGCGCCAGCAGCATCGTCAAGGTTGGCAGGGCGGATGAAAAACTGTTTTTT. This translates into CASSIVKVGRADEKLFF.

The rearrangement links TRBV14 to TRBJ1-4; 7 positions match TRBD1. The CDR3 extends over 15 amino acids. Germline values: CDR1 SGHDN, CDR2 FVKESK. J lost 8 bases, V lost 4 bases, and 10 bases had no gene match. CDR3 amino acids: CASSPTGRSGEKLFF. CDR3 coding DNA: TGTGCCAGCAGCCCGACAGGGAGGAGCGGAGAAAAACTGTTTTTT.

The chain carries TRBV3-1 (or the pseudogene TRBV3-2) and TRBJ2-1, with 9 nucleotides matching TRBD1. The length of the CDR3 is 18 residues. The V segment lost 4 bases and the J segment 0 bases; nucleotides outside the gene matches: 10. The germline V gene has CDR1 LGHDT and CDR2 YNNKEL (reference sequence). CDR3 protein: CASSPGQGLRSSYNEQFF. In DNA, the CDR3 is TGTGCCAGCAGCCCGGGACAGGGACTCAGGAGCTCCTACAATGAGCAGTTCTTC.

The CDR3 nucleotides are TGTGCCACTAAGCGCAGGGAGACCTATGGCTACACCTTC. Residues: CATKRRETYGYTF. This chain joins TRBV19 and TRBJ1-2; possibly TRBD1 for D (5 bases). Deletions cut 10 bases from V and 4 bases from J, with 16 bases between. CDR1 and CDR2 from the germline V gene are LNHDA and SQIVND (reference sequence). This CDR3 region has 13 residues.

CDR3 in DNA: TGTGCCAGTAGTATTGGGGGACACATGAACACCGGGGAGCTGTTTTTT. As protein: CASSIGGHMNTGELFF. The chain carries TRBV19 and TRBJ2-2; possible D gene TRBD1, 6 bases. The CDR3 consists of 16 residues. V was pared by 3 bases and J by 1 base, with 12 bases between. Germline CDR1 is LNHDA and CDR2 is SQIVND (reference sequence). The whole variable domain, remainder taken from reference TRBV19 and TRBJ2-2, is DGGITQSPKYLFRKEGQNVTLSCEQNLNHDAMYWYRQDPGQGLRLIYYSQIVNDFQKGDIAEGYSVSREKKESFPLTVTSAQKNPTAFYLCASSIGGHMNTGELFFGEGSRLTVL.

The chain employs TRBV2 and TRBJ1-2, with TRBD1 matching over 11 bases. With 9 bases clipped from V and 6 bases from J, the junction kept 9 bases outside the gene matches. The CDR3 length is 14 residues. Per the germline V gene, CDR1 is SNHLY and CDR2 is FYNNEI. CDR3 bases: TGTGCCAGGAACCTGGACAGGGGGCCAGATGGCTACACCTTC. Amino acid sequence: CARNLDRGPDGYTF. Variable domain in full (rest from reference TRBV2 and TRBJ1-2): EPEVTQTPSHQVTQMGQEVILRCVPISNHLYFYWYRQILGQKVEFLVSFYNNEISEKSEIFDDQFSVERPDGSNFTLKIRSTKLEDSAMYFCARNLDRGPDGYTFGSGTRLTVV.

The chain carries TRBV30 and TRBJ1-1; no clear D gene. The germline CDR1 and CDR2 sequences are GTSNPN and SVGIG (reference sequence). V lost 5 bases, J lost 5 bases, and 9 bases lay in between. CDR3 length: 11 residues. The CDR3 DNA reads TGTGCCTGGGGGCGAGATACTGAAGCTTTCTTT. It codes for CAWGRDTEAFF. Full variable domain (missing parts from reference TRBV30 and TRBJ1-1): SQTIHQWPATLVQPVGSPLSLECTVEGTSNPNLYWYRQAAGRGLQLLFYSVGIGQISSEVPQNLSASRPQDRQFILSSKKLLLSDSGFYLCAWGRDTEAFFGQGTRLTVV.

This CDR3 is CASSWGPHGEQYF. The CDR3 DNA follows: TGTGCCAGCAGCTGGGGGCCCCACGGCGAGCAGTACTTC. The chain has TRBV7-2 and TRBJ2-7, with D possibly matching TRBD1 (6 bases). The CDR3 is 13 amino acids. The ends were cut back, 4 bases at V and 6 bases at J, with 13 bases in the middle. From germline, CDR1 is SGHTA and CDR2 FQGNSA.